Detailed here is one T cell receptor beta chain. In assigning cohorts, the study relied on participant-reported clinical history. The source of the sample is a study of blood T cell repertoires in COVID-19. Study overall: Sources were T cells, B-cell-depleted T cells, or PBMCs; the material itself was cDNA or gDNA.

The CDR3 is 15 residues long. Trimming took 2 bases from V and 7 from J; bases not matched to a gene: 6. Germline V gene sequence: CDR1 ENHRY, CDR2 SYGVKD. The protocol was immunoSEQ multiplex PCR, while the TCRdb copy is restricted to in-frame clones and leaves out a portion. The data contain under 300,000 clones, roughly 91% of them seen just once; the ten biggest clones take up 2.3%. Sequencing was done on a sample of PBMCs or T cells enriched from blood (not recorded which). The chain is built from TRBV10-3 and TRBJ2-1; 9 nucleotides agree with TRBD2. This receptor was obtained from a middle-aged woman with acute COVID-19. DNA for the CDR3: TGTGCCATCAGTGAGGGCGGGAGGGCCAAGAATGAGCAGTTCTTC. Encoded protein: CAISEGGRAKNEQFF.